This T cell receptor (beta chain) was recovered during a study of T cell repertoires in cytomegalovirus infection (dated by TCRdb to the late 2010s). Describing the broader study: Donor HLA type was relevant to the analysis, because carriage of CMV infection together with the matching HLA type was indicated by public TCR beta signatures.

What the work shows at the level of the full study, not this receptor alone: The ex vivo response was dominated by HLA-C-restricted CMV-specific TCR beta clonotypes, which also provided the single most frequent clonotype in two of eight donors. Cumulative frequency of public TCR beta family members discriminated carriers of CMV infection plus the relevant HLA type in this cohort and an independent roughly 320-donor cohort.

This clonotype was detected ten times or more. Its antigen target is currently unknown. No quality values exist for individual bases; no much larger clone is one base distant. Sequencing used an Illumina HiSeq 1500. TCRdb reanalyzed the raw reads on its own, using fastp at Q25 for trimming and MiXCR for clone calling, and kept in-frame beta chains. Each entry is one CDR3 protein sequence, shown with its most common DNA and genes. The sample contains some 700,000 distinct CDR3 sequences, less than 40% of them found a single time. The ten largest make up 2.8% of the sample. Inclusive of the bounding cysteine and phenylalanine, the CDR3 is 15 residues long. Just CDR3 DNA is preserved here, 45 bases in frame from base 1. The germline ends are 14 bases apart after V is trimmed by 5 bases and J by 3 bases.

This sequence uses TRBV12-3 or TRBV12-4 and TRBJ1-5; perhaps TRBD1 is the D gene, with 5 bases matching. The receptor's source is a human donor in good health (CMV status not recorded). Some clones in this sample may be carry-over from other donors' samples. Sequencing used PBMCs. The CDR3 protein sequence reads: CASSPGVSDNQPQHF. The nucleotide sequence is TGTGCCAGCAGTCCGGGGGTATCGGACAATCAGCCCCAGCATTTT.